What follows describes a single T cell receptor (beta chain). The sample holds a few counts of this clonotype. Its target antigen remains unknown. No base quality values were provided; no much bigger clone lies one nucleotide off. Libraries were built with 5' RACE. The sequencer listed for this sample is Illumina HiSeq 2000. Template switching added a universal primer binding site, and the final cDNA carried a unique molecular identifier that allowed TCR cDNA molecules to be counted accurately. Specific primers in the conserved constant-segment region were used to synthesize first-strand cDNA for TCR alpha and beta chains. To control for contamination, every cDNA library was double barcoded, receiving both a SMART-Mk sample barcode and Illumina barcodes. TruSeq adapter sequences, together with Illumina sample barcodes, were added in two successive PCR steps. The TCR alpha and beta cDNA libraries were sequenced on the Illumina HiSeq platform using custom primers. Turning to the authors' computational methods: MiGEC was used to process raw reads and extract unique molecular identifiers, and MiXCR was used to find CDR3 positions. For each individual, recombination models were inferred using an EM algorithm with the repgenHMM and IGoR tools. Shared clonotype analysis was performed with the tcR package in R, normalizing sharing by the product of cloneset sizes. To study raw recombination without the effects of thymic and clonal selection, out-of-frame nonproductive sequences were analyzed. TCRdb reworked the public reads: Q25 trimming with fastp, MiXCR clone assembly, productive beta chains retained. One record per CDR3 amino acid sequence lists the most common genes and DNA. The V and J calls shown here were made by TCRdb, not taken from the authors' results. For this sample the table gives 500,000 to 550,000 distinct CDR3 sequences, of which approximately 22% were detected only once. The ten largest clonotypes hold roughly 0.9% of the sample.

This specimen comes from a study of identical twins (dated by TCRdb to about 2016). Notes on the research overall: To test whether fetal clonotypes persist, this study deep-sequenced TCR alpha and beta repertoires from monozygotic twins, from unrelated adults of various ages, and from cord blood. Replicate twin experiments were performed at different times using different library preparation protocols to rule out contamination.

Every donor was a healthy Caucasian. Three pairs of female monozygotic twins, all aged about 18 to 30 years, made up the twin cohort. Positive isolation kits from Invitrogen were used to isolate CD4+ and CD8+ T cell populations. For CDR1 and CDR2, the germline V gene (reference sequence) lists LNHNV and YYDKDF. The CDR3, from cysteine to phenylalanine, totals 15 residues. The read is trimmed to its CDR3 DNA, 45 bases read in frame from base 1. The junction shows trimming of 6 bases on V and 4 bases on J, and the gene matches do not reach 8 bases of it. Findings and caveats that apply to the study as a whole: Compared with coincidental sharing between unrelated individuals, an excess of low generation-probability sequences was observed among out-of-frame TCR alpha sequences shared between twins. Because the same donors could not be followed over many years, the conclusions depended on cross-sectional statistical analysis. In beta out-of-frame sequences, excess twin sharing was weaker, because having fewer shared sequences lowered the signal-to-noise ratio. Abundant cord blood beta clonotypes had fewer insertions, young adult naive repertoires showed a similar but weaker trend, and memory repertoires showed no such trend. Invariant T cells such as MAIT and iNKT could partly confound zero-insertion analyses, though diverse VJ usage argued against this for most clonotypes. In monozygotic twins, out-of-frame TCR alpha sharing was systematically underestimated by recombination models, although the models agreed with sharing between unrelated individuals.

This same sample was also part of a study on T cells expressing NK-cell markers. As that second paper reports: Eight or nine donors provided sorted CD3+CD56+NKG2C+, CD3+CD56+NKG2C- and CD3+CD56-NKG2C+ T-cell subsets, whose TCR beta-chain repertoires were profiled. Among the eight sequenced donors, seven were HCMV-seropositive and one was HCMV-seronegative. In several experiments an anti-gammadeltaTCR antibody was added to restrict sorting to alphabetaTCR-expressing T cells. For six donors, the dominant CD3+CD56+NKG2C+ clonotypes were among the top 10 CD8+ clonotypes and accounted for about 1.0-7.5% of CD8+ T cells. Those dominant clonotypes were again the most abundant among CD3+CD56-NKG2C+ cells in a handful of donors, at roughly 25-65%. Whether the expanded NKG2C-expressing T cell clones were specific for HCMV antigens was left unclear. All eight donors whose samples were sequenced were randomly selected healthy volunteers, three of them men and five women. A commercial ELISA kit detecting HCMV-specific IgG in serum was used to determine HCMV serostatus. MIGEC was used to demultiplex reads and group reads by UMI, and MiTCR was used to assemble and quantify clonotypes. Only TCR cDNA sequences supported by at least two reads were kept to exclude erroneous sequences. The tcR package was used for downstream repertoire analysis, and clonotypes were matched across fractions by CDR3 nucleotide sequence plus V segment. VDJmatch was used to annotate antigen specificity against VDJdb, with one amino acid substitution in CDR3 allowed.

The rearrangement joined TRBV15 to TRBJ2-2, and 7 bases in between align with TRBD1. This clonotype originated in a woman between 18 and 29 years old in good health. Sequencing was performed on CD4+ T cells sorted from blood. The CDR3 sequence is CATSPQGVSTGELFF. The nucleotide sequence reads as follows: TGTGCCACCAGTCCCCAGGGGGTCAGCACCGGGGAGCTGTTTTTT.